This T cell receptor beta chain was profiled in a study of T cell responses to AZD1222 COVID-19 vaccine (dated by TCRdb to about 2021). Regarding the research as a whole: A total of more than 230 trial participants underwent TCR sequencing, of whom 207 had received two doses of AZD1222 and 26 had received two doses of the MenACWY control vaccine. Trial participants were enrolled by age into subgroups of 18-55, 56-69 and 70-plus years, and about 150, 27 and 61 TCR-sequenced participants, respectively, were included in these subgroups.

The CDR3 covers 15 residues, taking in both the cysteine and the phenylalanine. The DNA shown is the 45-base CDR3, in frame from base 1. CDR1 and CDR2 were assigned from the germline V gene (reference sequence) as SSHAT and FNYEAQ. Points on this clone: The antigen this receptor binds is unknown. A junction end diverges from the germline sequence, so it may reflect a read error.

The time point label for this specimen denotes: about 28 days (+/-7) after the second vaccine dose. AZD1222 recipients whose second dose came at about 4 weeks and those whose second dose came at about 12 weeks were combined into one group, since spike-specific TCR depth and breadth did not differ between the two schedules. Samples from vaccinated people were obtained from the UK trials COV001 and COV002, which included a single-blind randomized controlled phase 2/3 trial of AZD1222 (ChAdOx1 nCoV-19) in healthy adults. Trial participant PBMC samples were collected at day 0 and day 28 after the second dose for TCRbeta chain sequencing. The CDR3 regions of human TCRbeta chains were subjected to immunosequencing. As for the authors' bioinformatics: TCRs in the repertoires were matched against a reference library of SARS-CoV-2-specific TCRs that had been generated with the MIRA antigen-specificity platform. Breadth was defined as the fraction of unique TCRs that were SARS-CoV-2-associated, and depth was defined as the fraction of total T cells that were SARS-CoV-2-associated. Each spike-specific TCR was assigned to its reactive spike region and to a CD4 or CD8 class using the MIRA data. Log10-transformed breadth and depth values were compared by one-way ANOVA with Sidak's multiple comparisons tests. TCRdb obtained this table from immuneACCESS and retained in-frame rearrangements with V and J assigned. These tables miss some clones; where compared with another copy, unresolved V genes account for less than half of the shortfall, and the remainder is unexplained. From that table come the V and J calls and clone size; the DNA was used to work out D and trimming. The sample profile shows some 150,000 clones; about 82% of them were found once. The top ten clones comprise about 4.9% of the sample.

Broader findings and caveats from the paper: Because no day 14 peak-response samples were available, the repertoires could be characterized only after the peak T cell response. After two AZD1222 doses, spike-specific TCR breadth and depth were significantly higher than at day 0 and than in MenACWY recipients. The 56-69-year group was small, and its depth increase did not reach significance, likely because of low power. Participants were mostly white British and included more females than males, and it was suggested by the authors that clonal diversity may have been underestimated. The vaccine-associated CD4 TCRs covered the entire spike protein, and the dominant responses fell in regions 160-218 and 743-854. Conclusions about previously exposed vaccinees are limited, since just 5 to 7 AZD1222 recipients were seropositive for SARS-CoV-2 at baseline. Reportedly, almost half of the unique spike-specific TCRs recognized epitopes lying outside the regions that are mutated in the B.1.351 and B.1.1.7 variants.

This chain is built from TRBV7-7 and TRBJ2-7, with 11 bases matching TRBD2. The material sequenced was peripheral blood, taken 28 days after the second AZD1222 dose. The sequence came from an adult who received the AZD1222 COVID-19 vaccine. The CDR3 here reads CASSPGTSGSYEQYF. Here is the DNA: TGTGCTAGCAGCCCTGGGACTAGCGGCTCCTACGAGCAGTACTTC.